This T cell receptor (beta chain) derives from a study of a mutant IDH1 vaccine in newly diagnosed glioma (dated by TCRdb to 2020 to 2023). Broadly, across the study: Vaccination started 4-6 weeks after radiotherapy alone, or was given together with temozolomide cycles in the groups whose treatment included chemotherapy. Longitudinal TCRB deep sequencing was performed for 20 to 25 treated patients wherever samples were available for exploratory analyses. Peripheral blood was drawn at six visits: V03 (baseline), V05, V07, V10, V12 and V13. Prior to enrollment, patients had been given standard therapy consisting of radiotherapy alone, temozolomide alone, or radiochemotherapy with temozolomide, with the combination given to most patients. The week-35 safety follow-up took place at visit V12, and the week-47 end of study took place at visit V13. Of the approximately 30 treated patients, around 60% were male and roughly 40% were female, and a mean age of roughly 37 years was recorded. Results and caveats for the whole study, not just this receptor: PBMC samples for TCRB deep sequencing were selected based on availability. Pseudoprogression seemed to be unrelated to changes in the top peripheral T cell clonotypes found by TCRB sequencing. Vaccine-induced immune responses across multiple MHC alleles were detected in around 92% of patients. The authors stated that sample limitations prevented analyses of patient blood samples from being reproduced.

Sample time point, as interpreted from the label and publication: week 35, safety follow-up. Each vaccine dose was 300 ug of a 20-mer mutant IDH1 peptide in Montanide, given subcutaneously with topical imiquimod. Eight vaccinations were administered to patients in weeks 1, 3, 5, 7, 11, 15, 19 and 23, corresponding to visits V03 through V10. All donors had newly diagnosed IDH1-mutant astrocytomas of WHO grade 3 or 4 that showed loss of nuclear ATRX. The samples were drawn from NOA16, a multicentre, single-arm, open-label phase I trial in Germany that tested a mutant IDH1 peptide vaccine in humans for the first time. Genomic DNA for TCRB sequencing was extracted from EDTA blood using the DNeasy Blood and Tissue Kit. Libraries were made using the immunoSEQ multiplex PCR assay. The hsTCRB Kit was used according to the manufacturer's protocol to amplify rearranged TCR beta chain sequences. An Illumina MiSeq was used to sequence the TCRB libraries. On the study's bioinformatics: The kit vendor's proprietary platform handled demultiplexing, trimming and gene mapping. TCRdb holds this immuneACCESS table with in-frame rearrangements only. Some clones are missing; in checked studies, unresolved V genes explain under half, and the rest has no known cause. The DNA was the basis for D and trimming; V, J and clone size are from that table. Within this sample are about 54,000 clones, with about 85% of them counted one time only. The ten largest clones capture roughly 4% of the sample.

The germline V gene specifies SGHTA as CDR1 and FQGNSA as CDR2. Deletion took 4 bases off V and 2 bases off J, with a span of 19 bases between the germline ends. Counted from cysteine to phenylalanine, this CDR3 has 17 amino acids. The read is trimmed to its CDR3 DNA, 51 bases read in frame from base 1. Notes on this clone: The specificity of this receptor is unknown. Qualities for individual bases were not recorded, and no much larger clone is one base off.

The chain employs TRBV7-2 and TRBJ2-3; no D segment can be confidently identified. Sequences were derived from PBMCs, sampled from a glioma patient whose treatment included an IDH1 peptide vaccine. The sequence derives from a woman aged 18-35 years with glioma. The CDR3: CASSSLVFRISTDTQYF. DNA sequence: TGTGCCAGCAGCTCACTTGTGTTTCGGATATCCACAGATACGCAGTATTTT.